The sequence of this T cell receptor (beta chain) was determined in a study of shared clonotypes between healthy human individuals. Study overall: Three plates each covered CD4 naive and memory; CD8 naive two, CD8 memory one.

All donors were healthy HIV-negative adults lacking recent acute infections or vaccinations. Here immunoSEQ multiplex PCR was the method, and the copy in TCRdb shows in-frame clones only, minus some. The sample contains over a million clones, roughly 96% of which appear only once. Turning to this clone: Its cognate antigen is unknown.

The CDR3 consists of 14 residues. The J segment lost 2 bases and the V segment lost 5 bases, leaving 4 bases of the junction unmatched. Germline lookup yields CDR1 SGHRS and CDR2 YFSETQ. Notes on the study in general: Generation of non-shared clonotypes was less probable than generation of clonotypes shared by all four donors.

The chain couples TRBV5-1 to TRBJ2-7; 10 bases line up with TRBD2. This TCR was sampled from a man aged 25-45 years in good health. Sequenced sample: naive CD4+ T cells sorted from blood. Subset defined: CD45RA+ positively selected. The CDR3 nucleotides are TGCGCCAGCAGTAAAGCGGGAGGGACCTACGAGCAGTACTTC. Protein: CASSKAGGTYEQYF.